The T cell receptor (beta chain) described here comes from a study of blood T cell repertoires in COVID-19. Sequenced by immunoSEQ multiplex PCR; TCRdb stores in-frame clones only, minus some. The table has about 300,000 clones, roughly 85% seen once. The J segment lost 5 bases and the V segment lost 11 bases, leaving 9 bases of the junction unmatched. From germline, CDR1 is SNHLY and CDR2 FYNNEI. CDR3 size: 13 residues. The sample consisted of PBMCs or T cells enriched from blood (not recorded which). This chain joins TRBV2 and TRBJ2-1; 7 nucleotides align to TRBD2. This receptor was obtained from a young woman who had been exposed to COVID-19. The CDR3 spells CAGQAGYDNEQFF. Here the CDR3 DNA reads TGTGCCGGCCAAGCGGGATATGACAATGAGCAGTTCTTC.